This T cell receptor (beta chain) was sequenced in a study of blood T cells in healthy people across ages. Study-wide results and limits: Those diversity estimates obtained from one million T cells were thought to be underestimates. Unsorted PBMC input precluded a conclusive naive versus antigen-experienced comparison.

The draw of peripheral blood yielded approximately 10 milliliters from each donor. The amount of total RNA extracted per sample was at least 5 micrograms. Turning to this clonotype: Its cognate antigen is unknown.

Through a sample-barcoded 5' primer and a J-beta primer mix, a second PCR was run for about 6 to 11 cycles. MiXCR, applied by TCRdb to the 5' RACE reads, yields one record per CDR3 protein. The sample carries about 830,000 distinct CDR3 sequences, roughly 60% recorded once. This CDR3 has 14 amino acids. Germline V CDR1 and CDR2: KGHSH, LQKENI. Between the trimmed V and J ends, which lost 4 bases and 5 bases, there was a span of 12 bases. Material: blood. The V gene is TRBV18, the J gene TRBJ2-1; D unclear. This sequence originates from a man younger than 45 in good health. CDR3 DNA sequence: TGTGCCAGCTCACAAAGCGACGATGACAATGAGCAGTTCTTC. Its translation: CASSQSDDDNEQFF.